Sequencing of this T cell receptor beta chain was carried out in a study of blood T cells in healthy people across ages (dated by TCRdb to 2014 to 2015). Broadly, across the study: Template switching captured roughly one uniquely barcoded TCR beta cDNA molecule per two T cells in model experiments. Using the same blood draw, the study looked at two additional independent replicas of 1 million unique cDNA reads for two donors, one aged 18 to 30 and the other aged 80 or older. The donors were divided into four age groups: young (average approximately 15 years), middle-aged (under 40), aged (approximately 59) and long-lived (approximately 74). The study measured age-related changes in TCR beta repertoire diversity using deep sequencing normalized with unique cDNA molecular identifiers.

Systemically healthy Caucasian individuals from Russia, some 36 in total and aged roughly 6 to 95 years, were included as donors. Each donor gave 9.5 to 10 milliliters of peripheral blood, drawn into EDTA-treated Vacutainer tubes. Ficoll-Paque density-gradient centrifugation was used to isolate PBMCs, with at least 6 million obtained per sample. Total RNA, at least 5.5 micrograms per sample, was extracted from PBMCs with Trizol reagent. For every donor, flow cytometry on a PBMC aliquot measured the percentage of naive CD45RAhigh/CD27high T cells. The investigation overall reported the following: As age increased, observed TCR beta diversity per million T cells dropped in a roughly linear way, and a significant reduction was already evident by age 40. Compared with the aged group, the long-lived group had more naive CD4+ T cells, fewer expanded clones and increased TCR diversity, a pattern suggesting age selection. Estimates of total diversity from one million sequenced T cells were regarded as lower bounds and underestimates. Because donor CMV infection status was unknown, age-related changes in expanded clonotypes were potentially confounded. Since profiling was done on bulk unsorted PBMCs, naive and antigen-experienced compartments could not be conclusively compared. A strong correlation was found between observed TCR beta diversity and the percentage of naive T cells measured by flow cytometry.

A single count supports this clonotype. This receptor's antigen is unknown. One base away there is no much larger clone; base qualities are not given. One read alone makes for weak evidence. The method was 5' RACE. Reads for this sample came from an Illumina HiSeq 2500. A second PCR of roughly 6 to 12 cycles was performed with a sample-barcoded 5' primer and a J-beta primer mix. A unique molecular identifier was introduced onto each TCR beta cDNA molecule by a template-switch 5' adaptor carrying 12 random nucleotides. Each sample yielded at least 3 million CDR3-containing paired-end reads. First-strand cDNA was synthesized from all RNA with the Mint cDNA synthesis kit, primed by a TRBC-specific oligonucleotide. Following uracil-DNA glycosylase treatment, a first 18-cycle PCR with universal primers M1SS and BC2_uni_R was performed on all cDNA. The study's own analysis went as follows. For normalization, 1 million high-quality reads, each with a distinct molecular identifier, were randomly selected from each sample. Instead of being binned into consensus sequences, reads that shared molecular identifiers were thrown out. MiTCR, run with a Q25 quality threshold and the strictest error-elimination algorithm, handled CDR3 identification, clonotype clustering and error correction. A nonparametric unseen species model with Euler transformation was used to estimate a lower bound on total TCR beta diversity. Clones were called with MiXCR by TCRdb after fastp trimmed the public reads at Q25, and only in-frame beta chains were retained. Each record represents a unique CDR3 protein, reported with the most common genes and DNA among its rows. The V and J calls were determined by TCRdb, not by the authors. Recorded for this sample are 900,000 to 950,000 distinct CDR3 sequences; 25% to 35% of them occurred a single time. Roughly 10% of the sample belongs to the ten largest clones.

From the cysteine up to the phenylalanine, the CDR3 has a length of 14 residues. Of all the DNA, just the CDR3 is kept, 42 bases in frame from base 1. From a lookup of the germline V gene, CDR1 and CDR2 are SGDLS and YYNGEE. These data were also filed under a second study, of T cells of mothers and their children. As that second paper reports: Nine systemically healthy Caucasian individuals served as donors, namely three mothers together with their six children. cDNA synthesis consumed the entire amount of extracted RNA, loaded at 1.5 ug RNA in each 15 ul reaction. In the second PCR, the M1S primer added sample barcodes and 2-4 random nucleotides. Over 8 million TCR beta CDR3 reads were obtained for each mother, and some 3.1 million reads were obtained for each child. Thymic selection shapes the output of TCR recombination in a similar way in related and unrelated pairs, and inherited differences have a minor effect. Normalized repertoire overlap in related mother-child pairs was always slightly higher than in unrelated mother-child pairs, but the difference was never significant. With a sensitivity of approximately 100 clones per million clonotypes, no persistent microchimeric T cell clones were detected. To look for features that set related mother-child pairs apart from unrelated individuals, the researchers ran deep NGS to compare the TCR beta repertoires of mothers and children. On average, the children were around 11 +/- 4 years old, while the mothers were approximately 40 +/- 4 years old. After adapters were ligated using NEBNext reagents, the libraries underwent 100+100 nt paired-end sequencing on an Illumina HiSeq 2000. To avoid cross-contamination, the mother libraries and the child libraries were prepared a month apart and sequenced in separate runs. Each donor had between roughly 500,000 and 2,200,000 distinct TCR beta clonotypes identified. Naive TCR beta clonotypes were estimated from low-frequency clonotypes matched to each donor's FACS-determined naive share, without sorting.

The chain links TRBV9 with TRBJ2-4; TRBD2 lines up with 9 middle nucleotides. The DNA end lines up better with TRBJ2-7; the J call may be wrong. This receptor was obtained from a woman aged 40 to 55 in good health. The sample taken for sequencing was blood. CDR3 reads: CASSVDLAGSEQYF. The base sequence is TGTGCCAGCAGCGTAGACCTAGCGGGGAGCGAGCAGTACTTC.